This TCR beta chain was profiled in a study of T cell repertoires in cytomegalovirus infection. Overall study: Indications of both CMV infection and matching HLA type were provided by public TCR beta signatures. The study, taken as a whole, reports: HLA-C-restricted TCR beta clonotypes specific for CMV led the ex vivo response.

There are many counts of this clonotype. Its antigen remains unidentified. The CDR3 contains 15 residues. Trimming left V 1 base short and J 1 base short, with 10 bases between. In germline, CDR1 is MNHNS, CDR2 SASEGT. TCRdb re-analysed the reads in MiXCR, keeping a single row per CDR3 protein. The sample includes 490,000 or so distinct CDR3 sequences, around 10% of them seen just once. The chain uses TRBV6-1 and TRBJ2-5, with unresolved D. This clonotype was obtained from a human donor in good health (CMV status not recorded). Some clones in this sample may be carry-over from other donors' samples. Input material: PBMCs. CDR3 loop: CASSEDVTLQETQYF. Here the CDR3 DNA reads TGTGCCAGCAGTGAAGACGTGACTCTCCAAGAGACCCAGTACTTC.